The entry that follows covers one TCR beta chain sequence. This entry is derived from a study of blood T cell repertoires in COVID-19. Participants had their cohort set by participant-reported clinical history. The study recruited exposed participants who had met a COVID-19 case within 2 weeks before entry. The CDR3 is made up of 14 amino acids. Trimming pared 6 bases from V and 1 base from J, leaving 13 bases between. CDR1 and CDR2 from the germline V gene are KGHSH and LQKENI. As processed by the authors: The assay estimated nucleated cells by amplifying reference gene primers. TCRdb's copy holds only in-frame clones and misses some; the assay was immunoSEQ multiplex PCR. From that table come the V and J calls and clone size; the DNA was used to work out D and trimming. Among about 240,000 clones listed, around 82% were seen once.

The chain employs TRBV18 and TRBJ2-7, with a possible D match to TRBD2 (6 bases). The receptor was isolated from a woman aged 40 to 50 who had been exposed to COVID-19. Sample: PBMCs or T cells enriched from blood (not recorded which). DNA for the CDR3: TGTGCCAGCTCTCTCCGGGACTTTTCCTACGAGCAGTACTTC. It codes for CASSLRDFSYEQYF.